Listed here is a single TCR beta chain. This specimen belongs to a study of radiotherapy plus CTLA-4 blockade in lung cancer. Libraries were prepared by immunoSEQ multiplex PCR; TCRdb keeps only in-frame clonotypes and omits some of them. The sample lists some 66,000 clones, about four fifths occurring once. The V segment lost 0 bases and the J segment 2 bases; nucleotides outside the gene matches: 3. This CDR3 has 16 residues. Germline V gives CDR1 MNHEY, CDR2 SVGAGI. The material sequenced was peripheral blood, taken from a patient treated with radiotherapy plus ipilimumab. This sequence was found in a human donor with non-small cell lung cancer who had a partial response to radiotherapy plus ipilimumab. This chain links TRBV6-5 with TRBJ2-5, with 10 bases aligning to TRBD2. CDR3 in amino acids: CASSYSSGRGQETQYF. DNA for the CDR3: TGTGCCAGCAGTTACTCGAGCGGGAGGGGGCAAGAGACCCAGTACTTC.